The clone carrying this T cell receptor (beta chain) was picked up many times. The data were produced by immunoSEQ multiplex PCR, yet TCRdb's version contains in-frame clones alone and is incomplete. Found here are approximately 99,000 clones, 81% of them singletons; the top ten hold less than 20%. These data originate in a study of PD-1 blockade in classical Hodgkin lymphoma. Every single patient, without exception, relapsed after autologous stem cell transplantation, and brentuximab vedotin exposure varied. The ends lost 4 bases at V and 3 bases at J; junction bases unmatched: 4. This CDR3 has 14 residues. Germline CDR1 and CDR2: ENHRY and SYGVKD.

This TCR came from a human donor with classical Hodgkin lymphoma. This chain links TRBV10-3 with TRBJ2-3; 7 bases line up with TRBD2. Source: peripheral blood mononuclear cells (PBMCs), taken before the second cycle of nivolumab. In DNA form, the CDR3 reads TGTGCCATCAGTGGGGCGGGAGCAACAGATACGCAGTATTTT. Translated, it gives CAISGAGATDTQYF.